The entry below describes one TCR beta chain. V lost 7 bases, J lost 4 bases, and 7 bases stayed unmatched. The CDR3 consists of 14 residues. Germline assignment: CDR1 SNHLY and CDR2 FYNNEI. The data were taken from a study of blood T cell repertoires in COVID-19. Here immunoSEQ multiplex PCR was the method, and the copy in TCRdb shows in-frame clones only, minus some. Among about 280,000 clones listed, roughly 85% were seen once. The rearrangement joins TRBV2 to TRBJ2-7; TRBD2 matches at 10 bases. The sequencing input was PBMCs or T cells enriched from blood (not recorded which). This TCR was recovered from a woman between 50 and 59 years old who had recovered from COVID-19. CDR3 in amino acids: CASTPGLAVYEQYF. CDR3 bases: TGTGCCAGCACCCCTGGACTAGCGGTGTACGAGCAGTACTTC.